This TCR beta chain was found in a study of monozygotic twins with inflammatory bowel disease. Study-level findings and limits: Telling different T cell subtypes apart from each other was not possible.

Concerning this clonotype: What it binds is not known.

An amount of approximately 3,500 ng of total RNA was used for each TCR library. TCRdb reworked the 5' RACE reads into one entry per CDR3 protein, no DNA. The sample spans 440,000 or so distinct CDR3 sequences; the ten largest clones claim 2% to 3%. This sequence originates from a human donor with ulcerative colitis or Crohn's disease, or a healthy co-twin of an affected twin (not recorded which). The sample comprised blood.

CDR3 loop: CASSVTDYGYTF. The chain uses TRBV6-2 or TRBV6-3 and TRBJ1-2. Germline V lookup: CDR1 MNHEY, CDR2 SVGEGT. The CDR3 length is 12 residues.